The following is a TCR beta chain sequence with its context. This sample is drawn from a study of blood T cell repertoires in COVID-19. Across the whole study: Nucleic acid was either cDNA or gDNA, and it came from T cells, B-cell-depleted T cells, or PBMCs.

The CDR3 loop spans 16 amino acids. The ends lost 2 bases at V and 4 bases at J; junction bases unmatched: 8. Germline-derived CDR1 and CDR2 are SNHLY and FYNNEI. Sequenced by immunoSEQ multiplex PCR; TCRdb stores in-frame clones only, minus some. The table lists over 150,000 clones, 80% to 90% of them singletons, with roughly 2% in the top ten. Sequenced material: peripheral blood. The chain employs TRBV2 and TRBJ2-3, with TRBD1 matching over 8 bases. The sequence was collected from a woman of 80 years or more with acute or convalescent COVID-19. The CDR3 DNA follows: TGTGCCAGCAGTGAAATGGCGTCAGGGGGCTCAGATACGCAGTATTTT. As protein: CASSEMASGGSDTQYF.